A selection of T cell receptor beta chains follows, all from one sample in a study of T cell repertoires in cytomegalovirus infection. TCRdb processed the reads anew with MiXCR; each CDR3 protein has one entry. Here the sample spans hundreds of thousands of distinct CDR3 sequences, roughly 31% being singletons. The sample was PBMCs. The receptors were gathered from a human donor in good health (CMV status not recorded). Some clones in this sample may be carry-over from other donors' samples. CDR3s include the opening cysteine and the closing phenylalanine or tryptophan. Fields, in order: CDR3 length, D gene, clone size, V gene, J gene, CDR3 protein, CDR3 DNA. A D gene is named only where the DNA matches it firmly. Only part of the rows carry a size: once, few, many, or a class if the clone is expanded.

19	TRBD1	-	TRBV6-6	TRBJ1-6	CASSYSRDRGSSYNSPLHF	TGTGCCAGCAGTTACTCGAGGGACAGGGGTAGCTCCTATAATTCACCCCTCCACTTT
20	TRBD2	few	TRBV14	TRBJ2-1	CASSTKWTSGGLSSYNEQFF	TGTGCCAGCAGCACGAAATGGACTAGCGGGGGCCTGAGCTCCTACAATGAGCAGTTCTTC
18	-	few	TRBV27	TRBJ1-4	CASRGDGNPQSWNEKLFF	TGTGCCAGCAGGGGGGACGGAAATCCACAAAGCTGGAATGAAAAACTGTTTTTT
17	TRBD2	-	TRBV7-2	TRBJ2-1	CASSPQGLAFYNNEQFF	TGTGCCAGCAGCCCCCAGGGACTAGCGTTCTACAACAATGAGCAGTTCTTC
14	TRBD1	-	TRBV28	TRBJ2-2	CASTPGQHTGELFF	TGTGCCAGCACCCCGGGACAGCACACCGGGGAGCTGTTTTTT
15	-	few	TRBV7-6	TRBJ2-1	CASSLFETGRDEQFF	TGTGCCAGCAGCTTATTTGAGACAGGGAGGGATGAGCAGTTCTTC
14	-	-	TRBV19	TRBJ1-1	CASHISQGNTEAFF	TGTGCCAGCCACATTTCCCAGGGGAACACTGAAGCTTTCTTT
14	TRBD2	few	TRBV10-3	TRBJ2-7	CAISDGLAGDEQYF	TGTGCCATCAGTGACGGGCTAGCGGGGGACGAGCAGTACTTC
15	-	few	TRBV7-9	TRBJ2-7	CASSPIKTGGYEQYF	TGTGCCAGCAGCCCCATAAAAACAGGCGGCTACGAGCAGTACTTC
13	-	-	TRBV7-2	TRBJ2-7	CASSLFWGYEQYF	TGTGCCAGCAGCTTATTTTGGGGTTACGAGCAGTACTTC
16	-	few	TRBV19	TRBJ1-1	CASKDSPYDMNTEAFF	TGTGCCAGTAAGGACAGCCCTTATGACATGAACACTGAAGCTTTCTTT
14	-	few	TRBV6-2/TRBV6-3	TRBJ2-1	CASSSSGKNNEQFF	TGTGCCAGCAGTTCATCCGGGAAGAACAATGAGCAGTTCTTC
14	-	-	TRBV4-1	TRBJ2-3	CASSQQGNTDTQYF	TGCGCCAGCAGCCAACAGGGAAACACAGATACGCAGTATTTT
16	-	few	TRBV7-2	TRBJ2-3	CASSAINGGPTDTQYF	TGTGCCAGCAGTGCGATTAACGGGGGGCCCACAGATACGCAGTATTTT
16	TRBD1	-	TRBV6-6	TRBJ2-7	CASSYETGTGFYEQYF	TGTGCCAGCAGTTACGAAACCGGGACAGGATTCTACGAGCAGTACTTC
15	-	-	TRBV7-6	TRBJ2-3	CASSLWDSNTDTQYF	TGTGCCAGCAGCTTATGGGACTCTAACACAGATACGCAGTATTTT
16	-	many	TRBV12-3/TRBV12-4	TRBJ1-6	CASSLLGTGGNSPLHF	TGTGCCAGCAGTCTCCTAGGGACCGGTGGAAATTCACCCCTCCACTTT
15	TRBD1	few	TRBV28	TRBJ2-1	CASSLWDRGRNEQFF	TGTGCCAGCAGTTTATGGGACAGGGGGCGCAATGAGCAGTTCTTC
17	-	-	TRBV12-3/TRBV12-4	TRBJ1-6	CANSLRIADVNNSPLHF	TGTGCCAACAGTTTACGAATAGCCGATGTTAATAATTCACCCCTCCACTTT
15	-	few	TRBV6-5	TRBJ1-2	CASSYSAGTNYGYTF	TGTGCCAGCAGTTACTCGGCAGGAACTAACTATGGCTACACCTTC
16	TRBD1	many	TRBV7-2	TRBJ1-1	CASSSGQEALNTEAFF	TGTGCCAGCAGCTCCGGACAGGAGGCGCTGAACACTGAAGCTTTCTTT
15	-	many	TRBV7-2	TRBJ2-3	CASSLLGGVGDTQYF	TGTGCCAGCAGCTTGCTGGGCGGGGTGGGGGATACGCAGTATTTT
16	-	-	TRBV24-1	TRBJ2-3	CATSDSGQGSPDTQYF	TGTGCCACCAGTGATTCTGGCCAGGGGAGTCCAGATACGCAGTATTTT
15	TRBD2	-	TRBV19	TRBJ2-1	CASSIAAGAYNEQFF	TGTGCCAGTAGTATAGCAGCGGGGGCCTACAATGAGCAGTTCTTC
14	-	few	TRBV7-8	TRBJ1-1	CASTLLVVNTEAFF	TGTGCCAGCACCCTTCTTGTGGTGAACACTGAAGCTTTCTTT
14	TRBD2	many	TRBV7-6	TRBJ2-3	CASSSSGGSDTQYF	TGTGCCAGCAGCTCTAGCGGGGGCTCAGATACGCAGTATTTT
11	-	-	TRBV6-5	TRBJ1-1	CASSSTRKAFF	TGTGCCAGCAGTTCTACGCGCAAAGCTTTCTTT
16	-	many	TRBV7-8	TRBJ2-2	CASSLGVGGNTGELFF	TGTGCCAGCAGCTTAGGGGTTGGGGGTAACACCGGGGAGCTGTTTTTT